This T cell receptor (beta chain) was observed in a study of T-cell memory formation after mild COVID-19 (dated by TCRdb to about 2021). Study-level background: Most TCR sequence clusters were specific to one of the two donors. The cohort was made up of two young adult volunteers, one female and one male, who were previously healthy. Longitudinal TCRalpha and TCRbeta repertoire sequencing tracked T-cell clones expanding and contracting after mild COVID-19 in a couple of donors. The research as a whole found: Contracting CD4+ clones turned up mainly in the CM and EM memory subsets, whereas EMRA was where CD8+ clones were enriched. Whether the second-wave clones peaking on day 37 were SARS-CoV-2 specific was not confirmed. Some responding clones were found in pre-infection memory, which suggests that pre-existing cross-reactive memory T cells took part in the SARS-CoV-2 response. Balanced CD4/CD8 phenotypes were observed for clones contracting from day 15 to 85, whereas a bias towards CD4+ was observed for a second wave of clones expanding from day 15 to 37. The study covered only a couple of mild cases, and larger cohorts including severe cases with pre-infection samples were considered necessary.

Ficoll-Paque density gradient centrifugation was used to isolate PBMCs. As to this clonotype: Its antigen is not yet known. Base qualities are missing; no much larger clone stands one base away.

Via the germline V gene, CDR1 is SQVTM and CDR2 ANQGSEA. V and J are trimmed by 2 bases and 4 bases, and the gene matches miss 7 bases of the junction. Including the terminal cysteine and phenylalanine, the CDR3 comprises 14 residues. The DNA shown is the 42-base CDR3, in frame from base 1. Sequencing instrument: Illumina NovaSeq 6000. Using 5'RACE with constant-segment primers, TCRalpha and TCRbeta cDNA libraries were constructed, with sample barcodes and unique molecular identifiers added in the process. RNA was extracted from every sample with Trizol reagent. Amplification of the libraries took two PCR steps, and the second step added a second sample barcode plus Illumina TruSeq adapters. Sequencing of the libraries was done on an Illumina NovaSeq, producing 2 x 150 bp paired-end reads. The paper's processing steps were these. With migec v1.2.7, reads were demultiplexed and then collapsed into UMI-guided consensus sequences. Using mixcr v2.1.11, UMI consensuses were aligned to TRA and TRB V and J templates and then assembled into clonotypes. A clonotype was counted as expanded or contracted only if both edgeR and NoisET called the change significant, with noise models trained on biological replicates. edgeR calls used a false discovery rate-adjusted p below 0.01 and a log2 fold-change threshold of 1. As an exploratory analysis of dynamics, max-normalized trajectories of the 1000 most abundant clonotypes were examined with PCA combined with hierarchical clustering. Each responding clone was given a CD4 or CD8 phenotype based on the CD4+ and CD8+ repertoires, which had been sequenced separately. Clones were called with MiXCR by TCRdb after fastp trimmed the public reads at Q25, and only in-frame beta chains were retained. Each CDR3 protein appears once, grouped with its most common genes and DNA. V and J calls and clone size were set by TCRdb, not the authors. The sample data list under 550,000 distinct CDR3 sequences, and approximately 18% of these were observed just once. Jointly, the top ten make up roughly a fifth of the sample.

Sequenced: PBMCs or a T cell subset sorted from them (not recorded which). The chain employs TRBV29-1 and TRBJ1-2, and TRBD1 aligns with 7 junction nucleotides. The sequence was collected from a man aged 18 to 29 who had mild COVID-19 (a few samples of this study predate the infection). The sample titles of this study are shuffled in the database, so cell type and time point are left out; the donor was told from shared clones. In nucleotide form, the sequence is TGCAGCGTTGAACTTGACCCAGGGGGCTATGGCTACACCTTC. This translates into CSVELDPGGYGYTF.